A selection of T cell receptor beta chains follows, all from one sample in a study of blood T cell repertoires in COVID-19. The repertoire was sequenced with immunoSEQ multiplex PCR; TCRdb's copy has only in-frame clones and lacks some. Of roughly 140,000 clones in the sample, about 76% are singletons; the top ten hold approximately 8.2%. Material: peripheral blood. The receptors were gathered from a human donor in a cohort sampled during active COVID-19. Each CDR3 is given with its conserved first and last residue. A D gene is named only where the DNA matches it firmly. Size tells how often a clone was seen (once, few, many) or the class of an expanded clone, and some rows leave it out.

abundance: few
v_gene: TRBV15
j_gene: TRBJ1-4
d_gene: .
CDR3aa: CATSRDHRTNEKLFF
CDR3nt: TGTGCCACCAGCAGAGATCACAGAACGAATGAAAAACTGTTTTTT

abundance: .
v_gene: TRBV9
j_gene: TRBJ2-7
d_gene: .
CDR3aa: CASSERGPGEQYF
CDR3nt: TGTGCCAGCAGCGAACGCGGGCCGGGGGAGCAGTACTTC

abundance: .
v_gene: TRBV15
j_gene: TRBJ1-5
d_gene: .
CDR3aa: CATSSATSGDYQPQHF
CDR3nt: TGTGCCACCAGCAGCGCCACGTCCGGGGATTATCAGCCCCAGCATTTT

abundance: .
v_gene: TRBV28
j_gene: TRBJ1-1
d_gene: .
CDR3aa: CASSPQGWEAFF
CDR3nt: TGTGCCAGCAGTCCACAGGGTTGGGAAGCTTTCTTT

abundance: .
v_gene: TRBV9
j_gene: TRBJ2-1
d_gene: TRBD2
CDR3aa: CASSITSGYNEQFF
CDR3nt: TGTGCCAGCAGTATCACTAGCGGCTACAATGAGCAGTTCTTC

abundance: once
v_gene: TRBV18
j_gene: TRBJ1-1
d_gene: .
CDR3aa: CASSPGAGNTEAFF
CDR3nt: TGTGCCAGCTCACCGGGGGCCGGAAACACTGAAGCTTTCTTT

abundance: .
v_gene: TRBV6-5
j_gene: TRBJ1-5
d_gene: TRBD1
CDR3aa: CASRLTGLGNQPQHF
CDR3nt: TGTGCCAGCAGATTGACAGGGTTGGGGAATCAGCCCCAGCATTTT

abundance: .
v_gene: TRBV9
j_gene: TRBJ2-1
d_gene: .
CDR3aa: CASSGGSSGPEQFF
CDR3nt: TGTGCCAGCAGCGGAGGATCCAGCGGCCCTGAGCAGTTCTTC

abundance: .
v_gene: TRBV27
j_gene: TRBJ2-1
d_gene: TRBD2
CDR3aa: CASSLRTSVSSYNEQFF
CDR3nt: TGTGCCAGCAGTTTAAGGACTAGCGTGAGCTCCTACAATGAGCAGTTCTTC

abundance: .
v_gene: TRBV6-1
j_gene: TRBJ2-7
d_gene: TRBD2
CDR3aa: CASSDGGTSNQYF
CDR3nt: TGTGCCAGCAGTGATGGGGGGACTAGCAATCAGTACTTC

abundance: few
v_gene: TRBV29-1
j_gene: TRBJ1-2
d_gene: .
CDR3aa: CSVHENYGYTF
CDR3nt: TGCAGCGTTCACGAGAACTATGGCTACACCTTC

abundance: .
v_gene: TRBV29-1
j_gene: TRBJ1-2
d_gene: .
CDR3aa: CSVWTVTYGYTF
CDR3nt: TGCAGCGTCTGGACAGTCACTTATGGCTACACCTTC

abundance: .
v_gene: TRBV6-6
j_gene: TRBJ2-5
d_gene: TRBD1
CDR3aa: CASSYSWDRPQYF
CDR3nt: TGTGCCAGCAGTTACTCCTGGGACAGGCCCCAGTACTTC

abundance: few
v_gene: TRBV28
j_gene: TRBJ1-2
d_gene: .
CDR3aa: CASSFQKYYGYTF
CDR3nt: TGTGCCAGCAGTTTCCAGAAATACTATGGCTACACCTTC

abundance: .
v_gene: TRBV7-3
j_gene: TRBJ2-7
d_gene: .
CDR3aa: CASSFSRDSNYEQYF
CDR3nt: TGTGCCAGCAGCTTCTCTCGGGACTCCAACTACGAGCAGTACTTC

abundance: .
v_gene: TRBV28
j_gene: TRBJ2-7
d_gene: TRBD2
CDR3aa: CASRYLAGGRGEQYF
CDR3nt: TGTGCCAGCAGGTATCTAGCGGGAGGACGGGGCGAGCAGTACTTC

abundance: .
v_gene: TRBV28
j_gene: TRBJ2-7
d_gene: .
CDR3aa: CASSSRQSGWVYEQYF
CDR3nt: TGTGCCAGCAGTTCCAGACAGAGTGGGTGGGTATACGAGCAGTACTTC

abundance: .
v_gene: TRBV2
j_gene: TRBJ2-3
d_gene: TRBD2
CDR3aa: CASSLAGITDTQYF
CDR3nt: TGTGCCAGCAGCCTAGCGGGGATCACAGATACGCAGTATTTT

abundance: few
v_gene: TRBV4-3
j_gene: TRBJ2-1
d_gene: .
CDR3aa: CASSQSTVNYEQFF
CDR3nt: TGCGCCAGCAGCCAATCCACGGTTAACTATGAGCAGTTCTTC

abundance: .
v_gene: TRBV3-1/TRBV3-2
j_gene: TRBJ1-3
d_gene: .
CDR3aa: CASSPQLLSGNTIYF
CDR3nt: TGTGCCAGCAGCCCACAGCTCCTCTCTGGAAACACCATATATTTT

abundance: .
v_gene: TRBV6-4
j_gene: TRBJ2-7
d_gene: TRBD2
CDR3aa: CAKPGGAIYEQYF
CDR3nt: TGTGCCAAACCGGGGGGGGCCATCTACGAGCAGTACTTC

abundance: .
v_gene: TRBV2
j_gene: TRBJ2-3
d_gene: .
CDR3aa: CASSSSRLTQDTQYF
CDR3nt: TGTGCCAGCAGTTCAAGCCGACTTACTCAGGATACGCAGTATTTT

abundance: .
v_gene: TRBV7-9
j_gene: TRBJ2-1
d_gene: TRBD2
CDR3aa: CASSLLAGLYNEQFF
CDR3nt: TGTGCCAGCAGCCTACTAGCGGGTCTATACAATGAGCAGTTCTTC

abundance: .
v_gene: TRBV5-4
j_gene: TRBJ2-3
d_gene: TRBD2
CDR3aa: CASASQRESDTQYF
CDR3nt: TGTGCCAGCGCCTCTCAGCGGGAGTCAGATACGCAGTATTTT

abundance: few
v_gene: TRBV27
j_gene: TRBJ2-7
d_gene: .
CDR3aa: CASSSVILPYEQYF
CDR3nt: TGTGCCAGCAGTTCGGTAATCCTCCCCTACGAGCAGTACTTC

abundance: .
v_gene: TRBV9
j_gene: TRBJ1-3
d_gene: .
CDR3aa: CASSVGLGEGSGNTIYF
CDR3nt: TGTGCCAGCAGCGTAGGTCTCGGGGAGGGGTCTGGAAACACCATATATTTT

abundance: .
v_gene: TRBV9
j_gene: TRBJ2-3
d_gene: .
CDR3aa: CASSVDISIMGTDTQYF
CDR3nt: TGTGCCAGCAGCGTAGACATATCGATCATGGGCACAGATACGCAGTATTTT

abundance: .
v_gene: TRBV6-2/TRBV6-3
j_gene: TRBJ1-5
d_gene: .
CDR3aa: CASSYEGLGGDRDQPQHF
CDR3nt: TGTGCCAGCAGTTATGAGGGTTTGGGAGGGGATAGGGATCAGCCCCAGCATTTT

abundance: .
v_gene: TRBV2
j_gene: TRBJ2-7
d_gene: TRBD2
CDR3aa: CASSAPGLAGPQQYF
CDR3nt: TGTGCCAGCAGCGCGCCGGGACTAGCGGGTCCACAGCAGTACTTC

abundance: .
v_gene: TRBV5-8
j_gene: TRBJ2-1
d_gene: TRBD2
CDR3aa: CASSLGSLAGAGNEQFF
CDR3nt: TGTGCCAGCAGCTTAGGTAGCCTAGCGGGAGCAGGGAATGAGCAGTTCTTC

abundance: .
v_gene: TRBV4-1
j_gene: TRBJ2-6
d_gene: TRBD1
CDR3aa: CASSPGQGTGANVLTF
CDR3nt: TGCGCCAGCAGCCCGGGACAGGGGACTGGGGCCAACGTCCTGACTTTC

abundance: .
v_gene: TRBV7-9
j_gene: TRBJ2-5
d_gene: .
CDR3aa: CASSSSQRAPGWETQYF
CDR3nt: TGTGCCAGCAGCTCATCCCAGCGGGCCCCTGGATGGGAGACCCAGTACTTC

abundance: .
v_gene: TRBV7-3
j_gene: TRBJ2-4
d_gene: TRBD2
CDR3aa: CASSLGGGENIQYF
CDR3nt: TGTGCCAGCAGCTTAGGGGGAGGGGAAAACATTCAGTACTTC

abundance: .
v_gene: TRBV29-1
j_gene: TRBJ2-6
d_gene: .
CDR3aa: CSALTGSGANVLTF
CDR3nt: TGCAGCGCCCTCACGGGCTCTGGGGCCAACGTCCTGACTTTC

abundance: .
v_gene: TRBV9
j_gene: TRBJ2-2
d_gene: TRBD1
CDR3aa: CASSVIGTANTGELFF
CDR3nt: TGTGCCAGCAGCGTTATCGGGACAGCCAACACCGGGGAGCTGTTTTTT

abundance: .
v_gene: TRBV19
j_gene: TRBJ2-5
d_gene: .
CDR3aa: CASSFPGVYETQYF
CDR3nt: TGTGCCAGTAGTTTTCCCGGAGTATACGAGACCCAGTACTTC

abundance: .
v_gene: TRBV5-1
j_gene: TRBJ1-1
d_gene: .
CDR3aa: CASSLVTANTEAFF
CDR3nt: TGCGCCAGCAGCTTGGTTACAGCTAACACTGAAGCTTTCTTT

abundance: .
v_gene: TRBV6-2/TRBV6-3
j_gene: TRBJ2-3
d_gene: TRBD2
CDR3aa: CASSYRISSGRAPVADTQYF
CDR3nt: TGTGCCAGCAGTTACCGAATTTCTAGCGGGAGGGCCCCGGTGGCAGATACGCAGTATTTT

abundance: once
v_gene: TRBV7-3
j_gene: TRBJ1-6
d_gene: TRBD1
CDR3aa: CASSLTAGGNNSPLHF
CDR3nt: TGTGCCAGCAGCTTAACGGCAGGGGGGAATAATTCACCCCTCCACTTT

abundance: .
v_gene: TRBV4-2
j_gene: TRBJ2-7
d_gene: TRBD2
CDR3aa: CASSPSGGSYEQYF
CDR3nt: TGTGCCAGCAGCCCCTCCGGCGGGAGCTACGAGCAGTACTTC

abundance: .
v_gene: TRBV28
j_gene: TRBJ2-6
d_gene: .
CDR3aa: CASSPQGTGANVLTF
CDR3nt: TGTGCCAGCAGTCCACAGGGTACTGGGGCCAACGTCCTGACTTTC

abundance: .
v_gene: TRBV21-1
j_gene: TRBJ1-3
d_gene: .
CDR3aa: CASSMRTGSRVWGGNTIYF
CDR3nt: TGTGCCAGCAGCATGCGGACAGGTTCGCGCGTTTGGGGTGGAAACACCATATATTTT

abundance: .
v_gene: TRBV28
j_gene: TRBJ1-5
d_gene: .
CDR3aa: CASQRQANQPQHF
CDR3nt: TGTGCCAGTCAAAGACAGGCAAATCAGCCCCAGCATTTT

abundance: .
v_gene: TRBV28
j_gene: TRBJ1-3
d_gene: TRBD1
CDR3aa: CASSLLDRGGNTIYF
CDR3nt: TGTGCCAGCAGTTTATTGGACAGGGGAGGAAACACCATATATTTT

abundance: .
v_gene: TRBV7-2
j_gene: TRBJ1-2
d_gene: TRBD1
CDR3aa: CASSLAGGADGYTF
CDR3nt: TGTGCCAGCAGCCTCGCAGGGGGCGCGGATGGCTACACCTTC

abundance: .
v_gene: TRBV4-1
j_gene: TRBJ2-7
d_gene: TRBD2
CDR3aa: CASSQEGLAGYEQYF
CDR3nt: TGCGCCAGCAGCCAAGAGGGACTAGCGGGTTACGAGCAGTACTTC

abundance: .
v_gene: TRBV15
j_gene: TRBJ2-3
d_gene: TRBD2
CDR3aa: CATSRVIAGTDTQYF
CDR3nt: TGTGCCACCAGCAGAGTGATAGCGGGAACAGATACGCAGTATTTT

abundance: once
v_gene: TRBV28
j_gene: TRBJ1-1
d_gene: TRBD1
CDR3aa: CASKQGRAFF
CDR3nt: TGTGCCAGCAAACAGGGGCGGGCTTTCTTT

abundance: .
v_gene: TRBV7-2
j_gene: TRBJ1-5
d_gene: .
CDR3aa: CASSLRGNQPQHF
CDR3nt: TGTGCCAGCAGCTTAAGGGGGAATCAGCCCCAGCATTTT

abundance: .
v_gene: TRBV6-5
j_gene: TRBJ2-1
d_gene: .
CDR3aa: CASSLGRYNEQFF
CDR3nt: TGTGCCAGCAGTTTAGGGAGGTACAATGAGCAGTTCTTC

abundance: .
v_gene: TRBV7-3
j_gene: TRBJ2-7
d_gene: TRBD1
CDR3aa: CASSLGQGGYEQYF
CDR3nt: TGTGCCAGCAGCCTCGGACAGGGGGGATACGAGCAGTACTTC

abundance: .
v_gene: TRBV5-1
j_gene: TRBJ2-1
d_gene: .
CDR3aa: CASSLAAIGTGDNEQFF
CDR3nt: TGCGCCAGCAGCTTGGCCGCAATTGGAACAGGAGACAATGAGCAGTTCTTC

abundance: .
v_gene: TRBV28
j_gene: TRBJ1-5
d_gene: .
CDR3aa: CASSAGGFGPQHF
CDR3nt: TGTGCCAGCAGTGCCGGGGGGTTTGGGCCCCAGCATTTT

abundance: .
v_gene: TRBV19
j_gene: TRBJ1-5
d_gene: .
CDR3aa: CASSISLGQRNQPQHF
CDR3nt: TGTGCCAGTAGTATTTCGTTGGGGCAGCGCAATCAGCCCCAGCATTTT

abundance: once
v_gene: TRBV24-1
j_gene: TRBJ2-5
d_gene: TRBD2
CDR3aa: CATSDFGGGLQYQYF
CDR3nt: TGTGCCACCAGTGATTTCGGGGGGGGCCTCCAATACCAGTACTTC

abundance: .
v_gene: TRBV4-2
j_gene: TRBJ2-1
d_gene: .
CDR3aa: CASSQKESEYNEQFF
CDR3nt: TGTGCCAGCAGCCAAAAGGAGTCCGAGTACAATGAGCAGTTCTTC

abundance: .
v_gene: TRBV28
j_gene: TRBJ2-1
d_gene: TRBD1
CDR3aa: CASSPLRDRSNEQFF
CDR3nt: TGTGCCAGCAGTCCACTCCGGGACAGGTCCAATGAGCAGTTCTTC

abundance: .
v_gene: TRBV27
j_gene: TRBJ2-7
d_gene: .
CDR3aa: CASRTGQHYEQYF
CDR3nt: TGTGCCAGCAGGACCGGACAACACTACGAGCAGTACTTC

abundance: .
v_gene: TRBV19
j_gene: TRBJ2-5
d_gene: TRBD2
CDR3aa: CASSMGAWREGLETQYF
CDR3nt: TGTGCCAGTAGTATGGGGGCTTGGCGGGAGGGCCTTGAGACCCAGTACTTC